A selection of T cell receptor beta chains follows, all from one sample in a study of patients and donors after allogeneic stem cell transplantation. TCRdb re-called the RT-PCR reads with MiXCR, one entry per CDR3 protein. This sample has fewer than 250,000 distinct CDR3 sequences; roughly 13% occur once, and the top ten carry 9.5% to 13%. The sequencing sample was made of blood, either unsorted or a sorted T cell fraction (not recorded which). The receptors were gathered from a human donor who was either an allogeneic HSCT recipient or a stem cell or donor lymphocyte infusion donor (not recorded which). It is not recorded whose cells these are; they may come from a transplant donor. CDR3s include the opening cysteine and the closing phenylalanine or tryptophan. D genes are given only for firm matches. The size entry is marked missing in some rows and otherwise reads once, few, many or a size class.

clone_size d_call j_call v_call cdr3_aa cdr3_nt
NA TRBD2 TRBJ2-7 TRBV7-2 CASSSGTSPRDF TGTGCCAGCAGTTCCGGGACTAGCCCCAGGGACTTC
many NA TRBJ2-5 TRBV6-5 CASSSDGYQETQYF TGTGCCAGCAGTTCTGACGGATACCAAGAGACCCAGTACTTC
NA NA TRBJ2-1 TRBV5-4 CASSLPGPVYNEQFF TGTGCCAGCAGCCTCCCCGGACCCGTTTACAATGAGCAGTTCTTC
NA TRBD1 TRBJ1-2 TRBV25-1 CASSEGMTGVGYTF TGTGCCAGCAGTGAGGGGATGACAGGGGTCGGCTACACCTTC
few TRBD2 TRBJ2-1 TRBV9 CASSFRLADKQFF TGTGCCAGCAGCTTCCGACTAGCGGACAAGCAGTTCTTC
few TRBD1 TRBJ2-5 TRBV10-3 CATSYGQGVAETQYF TGTGCCACTTCCTACGGACAGGGGGTTGCAGAGACCCAGTACTTC
many NA TRBJ2-7 TRBV5-1 CASKTGVTSYEQYF TGCGCCAGCAAAACGGGAGTCACCTCCTACGAGCAGTACTTC
NA NA TRBJ1-1 TRBV5-1 CASSSNQGSEAFF TGCGCCAGCAGCTCAAACCAGGGGTCTGAAGCTTTCTTT
NA NA TRBJ2-1 TRBV24-1 CATSDPTKMSNNEQFF TGTGCCACCAGTGACCCGACTAAAATGTCTAACAATGAGCAGTTCTTC
NA NA TRBJ2-7 TRBV6-2/TRBV6-3 CASRRSGGRSYEQYF TGTGCCAGCAGGCGCTCAGGGGGGCGATCCTACGAGCAGTACTTC
few NA TRBJ2-2 TRBV18 CASSPQSPWAGELFF TGTGCCAGCTCACCACAATCCCCATGGGCCGGGGAGCTGTTTTTT
NA NA TRBJ2-7 TRBV5-6 CASSLFGRTYEQYF TGTGCCAGCAGCTTGTTTGGCAGAACCTACGAGCAGTACTTC